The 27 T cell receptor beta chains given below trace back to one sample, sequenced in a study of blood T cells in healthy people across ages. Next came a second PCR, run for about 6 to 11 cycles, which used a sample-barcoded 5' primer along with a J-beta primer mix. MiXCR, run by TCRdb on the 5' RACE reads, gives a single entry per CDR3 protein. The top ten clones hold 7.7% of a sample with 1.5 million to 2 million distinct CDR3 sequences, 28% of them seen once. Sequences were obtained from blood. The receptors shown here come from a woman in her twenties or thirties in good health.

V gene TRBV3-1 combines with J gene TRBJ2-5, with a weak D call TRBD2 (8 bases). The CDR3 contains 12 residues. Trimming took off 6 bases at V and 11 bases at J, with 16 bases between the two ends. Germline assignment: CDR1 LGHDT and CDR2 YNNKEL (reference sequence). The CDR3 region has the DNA TGTGCCAGCAGAGGGGGCGGGGGGCCGCAGTACTTC. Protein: CASRGGGGPQYF.

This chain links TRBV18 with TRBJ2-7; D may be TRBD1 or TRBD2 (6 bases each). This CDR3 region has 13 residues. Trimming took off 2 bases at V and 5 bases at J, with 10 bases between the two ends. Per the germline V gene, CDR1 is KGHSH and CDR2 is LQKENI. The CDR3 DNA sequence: TGTGCCAGCTCACCAGGGGGGCAGGACGAGCAGTACTTC. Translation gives CASSPGGQDEQYF.

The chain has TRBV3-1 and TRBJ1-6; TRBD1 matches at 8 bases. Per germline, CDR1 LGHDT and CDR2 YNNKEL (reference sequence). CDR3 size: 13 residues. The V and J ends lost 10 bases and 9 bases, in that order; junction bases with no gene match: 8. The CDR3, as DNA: TGTGCCAACAGTGACGACAGGGGTTCACCCCTCCACTTT. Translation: CANSDDRGSPLHF.

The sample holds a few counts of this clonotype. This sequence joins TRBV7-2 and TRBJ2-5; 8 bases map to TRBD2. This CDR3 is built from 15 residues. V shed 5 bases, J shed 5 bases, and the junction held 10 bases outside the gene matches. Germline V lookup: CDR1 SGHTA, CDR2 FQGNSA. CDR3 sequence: CASSPLGGGAETQYF. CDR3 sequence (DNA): TGTGCCAGCAGCCCCCTCGGGGGGGGCGCCGAGACCCAGTACTTC.

In nucleotides, the CDR3 is TGTGCCAGCAGCTGGCGGGACACGAGCTCCTACAATGAGCAGTACTTC. It translates to CASSWRDTSSYNEQYF. The chain carries TRBV5-5 and TRBJ2-1; the D gene could be TRBD1 or TRBD2 (6 bases each). Judging by the DNA end, TRBJ2-7 fits better; the J call may be wrong. The CDR3 length is 16 residues. Germline V gene data show CDR1 as SGHKS and CDR2 as YYEKEE (reference sequence).

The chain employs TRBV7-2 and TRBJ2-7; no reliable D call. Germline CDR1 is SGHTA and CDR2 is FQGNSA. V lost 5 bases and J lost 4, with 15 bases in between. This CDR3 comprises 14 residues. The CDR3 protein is CASSPVRYPYEQYF. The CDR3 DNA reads TGTGCCAGCAGCCCCGTTCGGTATCCTTACGAGCAGTACTTC.

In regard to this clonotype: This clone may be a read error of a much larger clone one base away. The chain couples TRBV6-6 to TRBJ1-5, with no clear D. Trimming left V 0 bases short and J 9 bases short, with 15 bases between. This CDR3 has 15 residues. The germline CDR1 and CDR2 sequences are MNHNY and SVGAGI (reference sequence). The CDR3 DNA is TGTGCCAGCAGTTACTCAGGGCGGCGCGGTCGGCCCCAGCATTTT. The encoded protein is CASSYSGRRGRPQHF.

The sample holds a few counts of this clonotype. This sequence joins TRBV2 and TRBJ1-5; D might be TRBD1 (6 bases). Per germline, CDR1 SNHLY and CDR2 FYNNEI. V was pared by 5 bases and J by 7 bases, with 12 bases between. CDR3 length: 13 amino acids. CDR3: CASSKGQRQPQHF. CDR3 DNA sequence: TGTGCCAGCAGTAAAGGACAGAGACAGCCCCAGCATTTT.

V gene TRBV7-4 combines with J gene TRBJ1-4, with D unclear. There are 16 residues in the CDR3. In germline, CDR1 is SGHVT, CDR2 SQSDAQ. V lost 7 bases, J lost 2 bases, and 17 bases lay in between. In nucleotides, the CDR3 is TGTGCCAGCACACGAGGGTACAGTCCTACTAATGAAAAACTGTTTTTT. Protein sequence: CASTRGYSPTNEKLFF.

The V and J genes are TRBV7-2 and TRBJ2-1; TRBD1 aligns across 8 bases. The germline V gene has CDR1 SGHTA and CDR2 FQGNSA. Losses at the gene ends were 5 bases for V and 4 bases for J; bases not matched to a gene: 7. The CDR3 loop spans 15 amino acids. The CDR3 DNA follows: TGTGCCAGCAGCCAACAGGGGGACAGGTACAATGAGCAGTTCTTC. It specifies CASSQQGDRYNEQFF.

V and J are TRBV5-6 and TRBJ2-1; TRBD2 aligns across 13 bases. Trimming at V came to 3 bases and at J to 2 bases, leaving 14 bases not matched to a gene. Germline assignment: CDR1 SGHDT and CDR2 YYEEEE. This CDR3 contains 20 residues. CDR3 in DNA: TGTGCCAGCAGCTCGACCAGACTAGCGGGGGGCAGGGTAGCCTACAATGAGCAGTTCTTC. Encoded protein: CASSSTRLAGGRVAYNEQFF.

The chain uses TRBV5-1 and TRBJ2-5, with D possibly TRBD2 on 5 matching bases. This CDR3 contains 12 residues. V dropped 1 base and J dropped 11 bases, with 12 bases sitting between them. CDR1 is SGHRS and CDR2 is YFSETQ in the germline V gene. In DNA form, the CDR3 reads TGCGCCAGCAGCTTGTCGCGGGTCGCGCAGTACTTC. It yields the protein CASSLSRVAQYF.

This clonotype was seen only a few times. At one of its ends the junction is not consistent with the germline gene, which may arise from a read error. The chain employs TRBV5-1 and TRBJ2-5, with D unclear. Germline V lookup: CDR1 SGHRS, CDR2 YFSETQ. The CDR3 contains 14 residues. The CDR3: CASSLVGPQGTQYF. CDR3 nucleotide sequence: TGCGCCAGCAGCTTGGTAGGACCTCAAGGGACCCAGTACTTC.

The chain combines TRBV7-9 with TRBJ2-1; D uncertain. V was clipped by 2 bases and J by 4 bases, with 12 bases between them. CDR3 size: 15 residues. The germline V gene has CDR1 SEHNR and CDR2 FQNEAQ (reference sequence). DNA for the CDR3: TGTGCCAGCAGCTTACGTCAGGTCGCTTACAATGAGCAGTTCTTC. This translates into CASSLRQVAYNEQFF.

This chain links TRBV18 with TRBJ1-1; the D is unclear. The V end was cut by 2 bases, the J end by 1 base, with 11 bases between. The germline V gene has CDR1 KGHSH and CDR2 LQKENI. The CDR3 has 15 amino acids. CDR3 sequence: CASSPDLQQNTEAFF. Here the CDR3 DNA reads TGTGCCAGCTCACCAGATCTACAACAGAACACTGAAGCTTTCTTT.

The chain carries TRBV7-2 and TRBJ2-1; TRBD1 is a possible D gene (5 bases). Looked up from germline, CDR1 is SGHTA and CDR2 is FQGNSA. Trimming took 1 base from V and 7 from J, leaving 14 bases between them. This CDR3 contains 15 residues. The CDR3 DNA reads TGTGCCAGCAGCTTAGTGACAGTCGGTTCTAATGAGCAGTTCTTC. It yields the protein CASSLVTVGSNEQFF.

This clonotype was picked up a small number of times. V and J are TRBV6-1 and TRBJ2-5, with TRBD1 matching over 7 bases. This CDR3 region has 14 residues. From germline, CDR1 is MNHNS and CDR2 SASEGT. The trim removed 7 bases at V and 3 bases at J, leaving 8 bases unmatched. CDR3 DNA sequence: TGTGCCAGCACTGGGACAGCGTGGGAAGAGACCCAGTACTTC. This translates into CASTGTAWEETQYF.

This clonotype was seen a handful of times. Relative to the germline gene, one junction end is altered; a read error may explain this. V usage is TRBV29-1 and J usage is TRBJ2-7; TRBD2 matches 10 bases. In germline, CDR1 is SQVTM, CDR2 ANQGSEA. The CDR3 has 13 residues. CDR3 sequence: CSVTGTSVYGQYF. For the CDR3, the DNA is TGCAGCGTCACCGGGACTAGCGTCTACGGGCAGTACTTC.

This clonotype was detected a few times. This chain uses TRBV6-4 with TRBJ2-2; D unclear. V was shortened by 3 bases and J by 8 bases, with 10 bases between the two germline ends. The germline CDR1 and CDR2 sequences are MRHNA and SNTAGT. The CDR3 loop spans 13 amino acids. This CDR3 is CASSEEFAGELFF. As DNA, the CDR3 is TGTGCCAGCAGTGAAGAGTTTGCGGGGGAGCTGTTTTTT.

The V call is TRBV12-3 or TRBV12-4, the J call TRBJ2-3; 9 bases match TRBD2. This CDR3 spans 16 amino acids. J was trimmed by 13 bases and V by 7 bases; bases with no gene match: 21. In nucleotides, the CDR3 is TGTGCCAGCAACTTAAATTGGCTAGCGGGGACAGATGCGGAGTATTTT. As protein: CASNLNWLAGTDAEYF.

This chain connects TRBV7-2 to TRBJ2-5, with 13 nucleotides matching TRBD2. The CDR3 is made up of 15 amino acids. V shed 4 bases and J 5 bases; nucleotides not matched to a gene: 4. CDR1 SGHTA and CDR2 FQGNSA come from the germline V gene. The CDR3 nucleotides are TGTGCCAGCAGCTCAGAGGGACTAGCGGGGGAGACCCAGTACTTC. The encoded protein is CASSSEGLAGETQYF.

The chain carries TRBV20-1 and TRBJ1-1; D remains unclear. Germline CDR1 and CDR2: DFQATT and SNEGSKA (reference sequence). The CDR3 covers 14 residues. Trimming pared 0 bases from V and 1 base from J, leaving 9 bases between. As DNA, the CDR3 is TGCAGTGCTAGAGATCCGGGTCAGAACACTGAAGCTTTCTTT. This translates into CSARDPGQNTEAFF.

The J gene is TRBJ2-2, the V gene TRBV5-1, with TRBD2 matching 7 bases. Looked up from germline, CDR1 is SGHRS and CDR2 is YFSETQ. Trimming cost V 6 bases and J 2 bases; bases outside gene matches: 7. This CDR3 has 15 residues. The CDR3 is CASKWASGNTGELFF. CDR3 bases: TGCGCCAGCAAGTGGGCTAGCGGTAACACCGGGGAGCTGTTTTTT.

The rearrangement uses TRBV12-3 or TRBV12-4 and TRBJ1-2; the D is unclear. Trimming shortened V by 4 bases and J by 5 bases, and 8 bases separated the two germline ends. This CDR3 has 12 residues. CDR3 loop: CASSYRSYGYTF. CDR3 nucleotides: TGTGCCAGCAGTTATAGGAGTTATGGCTACACCTTC.

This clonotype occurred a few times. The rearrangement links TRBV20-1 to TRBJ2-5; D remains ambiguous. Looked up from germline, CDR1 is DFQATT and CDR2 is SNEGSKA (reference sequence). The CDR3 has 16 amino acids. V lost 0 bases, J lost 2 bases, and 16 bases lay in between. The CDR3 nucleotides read TGCAGTGCTAGAGATCCAGGCTCCGGCTTTCAAGAGACCCAGTACTTC. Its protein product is CSARDPGSGFQETQYF.

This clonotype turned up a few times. CDR3 region: CASSRGAQDTQYF. For the CDR3, the DNA is TGTGCCAGCTCAAGGGGCGCGCAAGATACGCAGTATTTT. This chain joins TRBV7-3 and TRBJ2-3; tentative D call: TRBD1 (5 bases). In germline, CDR1 is SGHTA, CDR2 FQGTGA. The CDR3 loop spans 13 amino acids. Trimming cost V 8 bases and J 5 bases, with 14 bases left between them.

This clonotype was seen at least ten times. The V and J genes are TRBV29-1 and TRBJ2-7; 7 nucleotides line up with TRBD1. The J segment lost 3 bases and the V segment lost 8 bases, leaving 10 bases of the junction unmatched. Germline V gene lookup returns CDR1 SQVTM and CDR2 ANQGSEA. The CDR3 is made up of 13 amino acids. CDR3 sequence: CSPWTGIGYEQYF. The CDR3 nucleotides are TGCAGCCCCTGGACAGGAATTGGCTACGAGCAGTACTTC.